The text below deals with one TCR beta chain. The antigen is unknown. The record originates from a study of T cell responses to AZD1222 COVID-19 vaccine. Study-wide context: Second-dose groups at about 4 or about 12 weeks were pooled. General study results and limits: White British ancestry dominated among donors, who included more females, and clonal diversity was possibly underestimated. Spike-specific TCR breadth and depth were elevated following two AZD1222 doses.

This CDR3 region has 16 residues. V dropped 2 bases and J dropped 7 bases, with 17 bases sitting between them. Germline-derived CDR1 and CDR2 are MNHEY and SMNVEV (reference sequence). Profiling relied on immunoSEQ multiplex PCR, and the TCRdb table lists in-frame clones only, not all of them. The table includes about 56,000 clones, around 85% detected once. The sample consisted of peripheral blood, taken on day 0 of AZD1222 vaccination. This TCR was recovered from an adult in good health. The chain recombines TRBV27 with TRBJ2-2; no reliable D call. The CDR3, as DNA: TGTGCCAGCAGTTTAACTCCGCAGAGATGGGGCGGGGAGCTGTTTTTT. It is translated as CASSLTPQRWGGELFF.